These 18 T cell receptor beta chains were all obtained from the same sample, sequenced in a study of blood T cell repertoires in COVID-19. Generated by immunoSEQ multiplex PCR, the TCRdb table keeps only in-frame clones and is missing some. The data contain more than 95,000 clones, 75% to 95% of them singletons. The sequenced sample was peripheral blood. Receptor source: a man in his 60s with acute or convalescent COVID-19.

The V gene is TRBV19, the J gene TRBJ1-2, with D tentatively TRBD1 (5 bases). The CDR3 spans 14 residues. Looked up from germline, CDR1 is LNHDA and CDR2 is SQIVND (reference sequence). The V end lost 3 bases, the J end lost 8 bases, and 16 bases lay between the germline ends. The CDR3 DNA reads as TGTGCCAGTAGTATCGTAGGGGCTCCGATCGGCTACACCTTC. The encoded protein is CASSIVGAPIGYTF.

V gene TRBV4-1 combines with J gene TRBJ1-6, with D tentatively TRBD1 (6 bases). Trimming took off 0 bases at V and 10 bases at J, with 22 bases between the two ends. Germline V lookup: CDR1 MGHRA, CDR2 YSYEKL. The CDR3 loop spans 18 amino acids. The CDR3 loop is CASSQEEARRLRGSPLHF. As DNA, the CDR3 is TGCGCCAGCAGCCAAGAAGAGGCTAGGCGCCTCAGGGGATCACCCCTCCACTTT.

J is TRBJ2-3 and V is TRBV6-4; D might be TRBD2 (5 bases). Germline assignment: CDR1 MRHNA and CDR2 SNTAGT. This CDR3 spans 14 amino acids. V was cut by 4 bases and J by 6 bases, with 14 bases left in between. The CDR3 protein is CASSVDFGPDTQYF. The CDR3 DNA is TGTGCCAGCAGTGTGGACTTCGGGCCCGATACGCAGTATTTT.

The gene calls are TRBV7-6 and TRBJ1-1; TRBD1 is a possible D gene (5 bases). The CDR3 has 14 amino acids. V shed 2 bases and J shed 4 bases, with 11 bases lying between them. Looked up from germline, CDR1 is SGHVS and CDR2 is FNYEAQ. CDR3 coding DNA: TGTGCCAGCAGCTTATTGTCGGGGGGCACTGAAGCTTTCTTT. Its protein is CASSLLSGGTEAFF.

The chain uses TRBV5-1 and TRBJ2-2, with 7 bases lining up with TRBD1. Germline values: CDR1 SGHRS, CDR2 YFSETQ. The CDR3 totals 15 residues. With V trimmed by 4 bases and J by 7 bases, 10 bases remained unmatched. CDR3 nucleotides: TGCGCCAGCAGCGGTCAGGGGGTAGGAGTCGGGGAGCTGTTTTTT. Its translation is CASSGQGVGVGELFF.

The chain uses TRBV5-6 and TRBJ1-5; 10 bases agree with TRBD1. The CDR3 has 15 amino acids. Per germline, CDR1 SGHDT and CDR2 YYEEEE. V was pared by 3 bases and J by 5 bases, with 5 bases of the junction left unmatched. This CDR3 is CASSSRDRGHQPQHF. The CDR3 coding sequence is TGTGCCAGCAGCTCCCGGGACAGGGGCCATCAGCCCCAGCATTTT.

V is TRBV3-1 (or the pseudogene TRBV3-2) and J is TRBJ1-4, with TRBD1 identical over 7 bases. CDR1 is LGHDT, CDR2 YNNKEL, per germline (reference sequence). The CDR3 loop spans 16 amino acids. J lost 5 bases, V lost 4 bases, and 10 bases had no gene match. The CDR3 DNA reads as TGTGCCAGCAGCCGAAGTTCCGGGACAGAAAATGAAAAACTGTTTTTT. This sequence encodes CASSRSSGTENEKLFF.

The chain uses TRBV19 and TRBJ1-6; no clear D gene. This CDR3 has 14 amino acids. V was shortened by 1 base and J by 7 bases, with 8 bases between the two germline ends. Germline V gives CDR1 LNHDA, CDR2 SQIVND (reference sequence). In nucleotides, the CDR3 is TGTGCCAGTAGTATAGGGCGGAGAAATTCACCCCTCCACTTT. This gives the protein CASSIGRRNSPLHF.

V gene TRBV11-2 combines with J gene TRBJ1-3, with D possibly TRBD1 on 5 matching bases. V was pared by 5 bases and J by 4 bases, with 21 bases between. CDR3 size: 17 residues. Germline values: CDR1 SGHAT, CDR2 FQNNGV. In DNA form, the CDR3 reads TGTGCCAGCAGCCCACTGGTCGGCGGGGCGGGAGGAAACACCATATATTTT. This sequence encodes CASSPLVGGAGGNTIYF.

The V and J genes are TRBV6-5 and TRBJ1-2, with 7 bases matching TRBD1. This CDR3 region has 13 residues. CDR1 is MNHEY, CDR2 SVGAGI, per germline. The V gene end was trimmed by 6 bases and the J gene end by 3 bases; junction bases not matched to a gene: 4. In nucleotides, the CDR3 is TGTGCCAGCAGCCGGGACAGTTACTATGGCTACACCTTC. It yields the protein CASSRDSYYGYTF.

The CDR3 bases are TGTGCCAGCTTGGGACAGGGGGCACTCCAGCCCCAGCATTTT. This encodes CASLGQGALQPQHF. The rearrangement joins TRBV19 to TRBJ1-5; 12 nucleotides line up with TRBD1. The CDR3 contains 14 residues. In germline, CDR1 is LNHDA, CDR2 SQIVND (reference sequence). V shed 9 bases and J 7 bases; nucleotides not matched to a gene: 7.

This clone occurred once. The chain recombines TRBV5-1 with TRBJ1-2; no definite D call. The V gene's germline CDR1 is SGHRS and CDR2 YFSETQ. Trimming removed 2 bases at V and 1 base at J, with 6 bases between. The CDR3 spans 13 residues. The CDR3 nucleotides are TGCGCCAGCAGCTTCGACATTAACTATGGCTACACCTTC. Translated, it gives CASSFDINYGYTF.

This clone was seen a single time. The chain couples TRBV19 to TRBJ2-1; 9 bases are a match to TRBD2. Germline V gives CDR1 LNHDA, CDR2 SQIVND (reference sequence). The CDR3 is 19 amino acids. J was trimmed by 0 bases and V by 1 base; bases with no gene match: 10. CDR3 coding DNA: TGTGCCAGTAGTATAGGATTGGGAAGCGGGGGGAGCTCCTACAATGAGCAGTTCTTC. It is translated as CASSIGLGSGGSSYNEQFF.

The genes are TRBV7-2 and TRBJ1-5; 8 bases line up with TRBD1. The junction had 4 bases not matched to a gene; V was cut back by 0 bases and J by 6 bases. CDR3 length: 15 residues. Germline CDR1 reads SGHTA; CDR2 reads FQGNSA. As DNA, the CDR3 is TGTGCCAGCAGCTTAGCCCGGACAGGGAGTCAGCCCCAGCATTTT. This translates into CASSLARTGSQPQHF.

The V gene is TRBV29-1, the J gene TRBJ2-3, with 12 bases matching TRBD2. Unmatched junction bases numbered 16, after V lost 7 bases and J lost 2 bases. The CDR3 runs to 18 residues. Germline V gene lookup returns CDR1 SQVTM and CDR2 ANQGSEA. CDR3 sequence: CSALGEGASGGVTDTQYF. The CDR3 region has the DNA TGCAGCGCCCTCGGTGAAGGGGCTAGCGGGGGGGTCACAGATACGCAGTATTTT.

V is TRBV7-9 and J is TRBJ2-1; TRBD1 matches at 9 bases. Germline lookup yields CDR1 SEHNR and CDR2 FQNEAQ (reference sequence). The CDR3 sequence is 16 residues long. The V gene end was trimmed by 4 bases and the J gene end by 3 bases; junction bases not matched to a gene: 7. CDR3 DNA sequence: TGTGCCAGCAGCTCACGAGACAGGGGGATCTACAATGAGCAGTTCTTC. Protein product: CASSSRDRGIYNEQFF. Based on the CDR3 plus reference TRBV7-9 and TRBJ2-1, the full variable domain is DTGVSQNPRHKITKRGQNVTFRCDPISEHNRLYWYRQTLGQGPEFLTYFQNEAQLEKSRLLSDRFSAERPKGSFSTLEIQRTEQGDSAMYLCASSSRDRGIYNEQFFGPGTRLTVL.

The CDR3, as DNA: TGTGCCAGCAGTTTCCCCGGGACAGGGGATGAAAAACTGTTTTTT. Translated, it gives CASSFPGTGDEKLFF. V gene TRBV28 combines with J gene TRBJ1-4; 10 bases map to TRBD1. V shed 3 bases, J shed 6 bases, and the junction held 4 bases outside the gene matches. The CDR3 totals 15 residues. The germline gives CDR1 MDHEN, CDR2 SYDVKM.

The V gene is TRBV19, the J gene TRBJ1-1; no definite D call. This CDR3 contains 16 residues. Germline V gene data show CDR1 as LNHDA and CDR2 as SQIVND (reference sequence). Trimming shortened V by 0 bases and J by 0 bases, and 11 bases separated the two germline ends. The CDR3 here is CASSIDPGRMNTEAFF. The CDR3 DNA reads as TGTGCCAGTAGTATAGATCCAGGCCGAATGAACACTGAAGCTTTCTTT.